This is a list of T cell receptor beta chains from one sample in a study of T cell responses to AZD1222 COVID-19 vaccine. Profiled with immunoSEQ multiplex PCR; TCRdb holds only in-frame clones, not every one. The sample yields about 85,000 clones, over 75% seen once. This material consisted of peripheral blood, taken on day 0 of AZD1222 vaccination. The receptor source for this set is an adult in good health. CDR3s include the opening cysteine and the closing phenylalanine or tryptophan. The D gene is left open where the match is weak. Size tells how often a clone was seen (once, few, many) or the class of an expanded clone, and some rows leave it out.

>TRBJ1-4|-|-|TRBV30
TGTGCCTGGACCACACTGGGCAAGGATGAAAAACTGTTTTTT
CAWTTLGKDEKLFF
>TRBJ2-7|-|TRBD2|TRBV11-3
TGTGCCAGCAGCCGAATAGCGGGAGGCCTTTCCTACGAGCAGTACTTC
CASSRIAGGLSYEQYF
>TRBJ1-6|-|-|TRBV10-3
TGTGCCATCAGTGACAAAAATCGGAATAATTCACCCCTCCACTTT
CAISDKNRNNSPLHF
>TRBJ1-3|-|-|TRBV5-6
TGTGCCAGCAGCTTTGGACCCATTTTCGCCGGAAACACCATATATTTT
CASSFGPIFAGNTIYF
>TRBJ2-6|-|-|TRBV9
TGTGCCAGCAGCTCACACCTAGGGGCCACCTCCTCTGGGGCCAACGTCCTGACTTTC
CASSSHLGATSSGANVLTF
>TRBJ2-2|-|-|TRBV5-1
TGCGCCAGCAGCTTGGCCCCGGGAGCGACCGGGGAGCTGTTTTTT
CASSLAPGATGELFF
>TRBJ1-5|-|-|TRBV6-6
TGTGCCAGCAGTTACTCGGCTGGTAGCAATCAGCCCCAGCATTTT
CASSYSAGSNQPQHF
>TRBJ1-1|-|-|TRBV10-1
TGCGCCAGCAGTAGGACGGTGAACACTGAAGCTTTCTTT
CASSRTVNTEAFF
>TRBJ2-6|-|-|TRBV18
TGTGCCAGCTCACCTTTCCAGGGAGGCTCTGGGGCCAACGTCCTGACTTTC
CASSPFQGGSGANVLTF
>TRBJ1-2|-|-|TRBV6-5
TGTGCCAGTTCTGAAGAGGGGTGGGGCGGCTACACCTTC
CASSEEGWGGYTF
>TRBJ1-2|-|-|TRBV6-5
TGTGCCAGCAGCCAGGGGAACTTTTATGGCTACACCTTC
CASSQGNFYGYTF
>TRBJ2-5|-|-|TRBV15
TGTGCCACCAGCAAATCAGGGAAAGAGACCCAGTACTTC
CATSKSGKETQYF
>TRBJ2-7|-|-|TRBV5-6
TGTGCCAGCAGCTTAGGCAGTACCTACGAGCAGTACTTC
CASSLGSTYEQYF
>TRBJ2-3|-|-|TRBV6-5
TGTGCCAGCAGTTACTCGAGGGTAGATACGCAGTATTTT
CASSYSRVDTQYF
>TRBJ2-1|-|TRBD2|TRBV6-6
TGTGCCAGCAGCTCCCGGACTAGCGGGAGTCTGGAGTTCTTC
CASSSRTSGSLEFF
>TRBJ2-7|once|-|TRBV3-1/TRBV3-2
TGTGCCAGCAGCCAAGCCGAGTCCTACGAGCAGTACTTC
CASSQAESYEQYF
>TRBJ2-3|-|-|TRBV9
TGTGCCAGCAGCGTAAAGACAGATACGCAGTATTTT
CASSVKTDTQYF
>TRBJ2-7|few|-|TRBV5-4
TGTGCCAGCAGCGACGGGACACTGGCTCTTGTTGGCGAGCAGTACTTC
CASSDGTLALVGEQYF
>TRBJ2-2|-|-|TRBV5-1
TGCGCCAGCAGGGAACTGGAACAGGGACCCGGGGAGCTGTTTTTT
CASRELEQGPGELFF
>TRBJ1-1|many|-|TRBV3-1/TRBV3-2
TGTGCCAGCAGCCAAGATTGGACGAACACTGAAGCTTTCTTT
CASSQDWTNTEAFF
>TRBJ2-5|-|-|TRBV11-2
TGTGCCAGCAGTCCCACGACTAGGGGAGAGACCCAGTACTTC
CASSPTTRGETQYF
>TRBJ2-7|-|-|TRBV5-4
TGTGCCAGCAGCTTGGCCCCAATAGCGGGACAGTACGAGCAGTACTTC
CASSLAPIAGQYEQYF
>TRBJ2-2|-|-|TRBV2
TGTGCCAGCAAGACGGGAATGGCCGGGGAGCTGTTTTTT
CASKTGMAGELFF
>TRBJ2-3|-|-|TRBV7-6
TGTGCCAGCAGCTTAGAAATAAGCGGCACAGATACGCAGTATTTT
CASSLEISGTDTQYF
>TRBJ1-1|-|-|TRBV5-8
TGTGCCAGCAGCTTAGGCAGCATTATGAACACTGAAGCTTTCTTT
CASSLGSIMNTEAFF
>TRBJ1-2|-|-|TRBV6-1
TGTGCCAGCAGTGAAGAGGCTGGGGAAAGCTACTATGGCTACACCTTC
CASSEEAGESYYGYTF
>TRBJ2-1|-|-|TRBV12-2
TGTGCAAGTCGCTTGTGTGTTTACGCTGTAAATGAGCAGTTCTTC
CASRLCVYAVNEQFF
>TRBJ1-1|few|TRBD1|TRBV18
TGTGCCAGCTCACCACAGGGACAGGGGGGGAACACTGAAGCTTTCTTT
CASSPQGQGGNTEAFF
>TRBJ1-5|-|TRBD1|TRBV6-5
TGTGCCAGCAGTTCCTCAGGGGGGGTAACTCAGCCCCAGCATTTT
CASSSSGGVTQPQHF
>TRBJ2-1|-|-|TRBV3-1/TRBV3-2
TGTGCCAGCAGCCTAGGGGCTAGAGGGGAGCAGTTCTTC
CASSLGARGEQFF
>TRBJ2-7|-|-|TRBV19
TGTGCCAGTAGTATAGGGGCTACCCCTACGAGGCAGTACTTC
CASSIGATPTRQYF
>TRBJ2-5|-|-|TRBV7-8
TGTGCCAGCCATGAGTTGGGGGGAGTCCAAGAGACCCAGTACTTC
CASHELGGVQETQYF
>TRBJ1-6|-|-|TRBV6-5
TGTGCCAGCAGTTACTCGGATATATTCAATTCACCCCTCCACTTT
CASSYSDIFNSPLHF
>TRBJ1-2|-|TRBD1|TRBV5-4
TGTGCCAGCAGCGCATCTACAGGGGCTAACTATGGCTACACCTTC
CASSASTGANYGYTF
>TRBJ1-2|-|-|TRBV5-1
TGCGCCAGCAGCCAGGGACGGAAGAACTATGGCTACACCTTC
CASSQGRKNYGYTF
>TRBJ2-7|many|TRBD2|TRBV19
TGTGCCAGTAGTATGGGACTAACATCCTACGAGCAGTACTTC
CASSMGLTSYEQYF
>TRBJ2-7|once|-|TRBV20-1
TGCAGTGCTTACGACAGCTACGAGCAGTACTTC
CSAYDSYEQYF
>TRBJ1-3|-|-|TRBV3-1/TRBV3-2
TGTGCCAGCAGCCTTACTCGGGGGGTTGTTCGAAACACCATATATTTT
CASSLTRGVVRNTIYF
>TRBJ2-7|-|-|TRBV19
TGTGCCAGTACCCCAAGAGGAACTGACTCCTACGAGCAGTACTTC
CASTPRGTDSYEQYF
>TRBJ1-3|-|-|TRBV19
TGTGCCAGTAGTGAGGTCGGTGGAAACACCATATATTTT
CASSEVGGNTIYF